The 28 T cell receptor beta chains below were found in one sample sequenced in a study of cytomegalovirus exposure and HLA in healthy donors. The PCR ran on 60 Vbeta and 13 Jbeta primers. Assay: immunoSEQ multiplex PCR; the TCRdb copy retains only in-frame clones and omits some. The listing contains roughly 120,000 clones. The specimen was PBMCs. Source of these receptors: a man aged 40-55 years in good health and CMV-seronegative.

The gene calls are TRBV5-4 and TRBJ2-5; D may be TRBD1 (6 bases). Germline CDR1 is SGHNT and CDR2 is YYREEE (reference sequence). V shed 4 bases and J shed 5 bases, with 24 bases lying between them. This CDR3 is built from 17 residues. The CDR3 DNA reads TGTGCCAGCAGCGCCGCCTTTTCCAGGGGAGTTGGGGAGACCCAGTACTTC. Its protein product is CASSAAFSRGVGETQYF.

The chain recombines TRBV10-3 with TRBJ2-2; TRBD2 agrees at 10 bases. Per germline, CDR1 ENHRY and CDR2 SYGVKD. This CDR3 has 16 amino acids. V lost 6 bases and J lost 6; bases outside the gene matches: 10. The CDR3 reads CAIRPPLAGEAGELFF. The CDR3 DNA follows: TGTGCCATCAGGCCCCCCCTAGCGGGAGAGGCCGGGGAGCTGTTTTTT.

V is TRBV5-1 and J is TRBJ2-3; 9 nucleotides match TRBD1. CDR1 and CDR2 from the germline V gene are SGHRS and YFSETQ. The V segment lost 0 bases and the J segment 2 bases; nucleotides outside the gene matches: 4. The CDR3 is 16 residues long. CDR3 in amino acids: CASSLGDRANTDTQYF. Written as DNA, the CDR3 is TGCGCCAGCAGCTTGGGGGACAGGGCTAACACAGATACGCAGTATTTT.

The V and J genes are TRBV6-6 and TRBJ2-5; D perhaps matches TRBD2 (6 bases). The germline gives CDR1 MNHNY, CDR2 SVGAGI (reference sequence). CDR3 length equals 13 residues. V lost 6 bases, J lost 2 bases, and 10 bases lay in between. CDR3 bases: TGTGCCAGCAGCACTAGCAGACAAGAGACCCAGTACTTC. It is translated as CASSTSRQETQYF.

This rearrangement joins TRBV6-1 to TRBJ2-5; D is undetermined. The germline gives CDR1 MNHNS, CDR2 SASEGT. V was trimmed by 8 bases and J by 2 bases, leaving 12 bases between them. This CDR3 has 13 amino acids. The CDR3 coding sequence is TGTGCCAGCGAGGCGCTCCCTCAAGAGACCCAGTACTTC. Protein product: CASEALPQETQYF.

The CDR3 is CATSRDRPGTGGTDTQYF. The DNA of the CDR3 is TGTGCCACCAGCAGAGATCGGCCGGGAACAGGGGGCACAGATACGCAGTATTTT. The genes are TRBV15 and TRBJ2-3, with 7 bases fitting TRBD1. Trimming removed 0 bases from V and 1 base from J; junction bases left unmatched: 10. The CDR3 runs to 18 residues. Germline CDR1 is LNHNV and CDR2 is YYDKDF (reference sequence).

With regard to this clone: The sample has other DNA sequences that encode this CDR3 too. The chain joins TRBV7-9 to TRBJ1-3; a possible D gene is TRBD1 (6 bases). This CDR3 has 15 residues. Trimming took off 1 base at V and 4 bases at J, with 11 bases between the two ends. The germline V gene has CDR1 SEHNR and CDR2 FQNEAQ (reference sequence). The CDR3, as DNA: TGTGCCAGCAGCTTAGACAGGGTGAGCGGAAACACCATATATTTT. Translated: CASSLDRVSGNTIYF.

J is TRBJ2-3 and V is TRBV4-1; 11 nucleotides agree with TRBD2. Unmatched junction bases numbered 3, after V lost 3 bases and J lost 1 base. Germline CDR1 is MGHRA and CDR2 is YSYEKL. The CDR3 consists of 16 residues. CDR3 bases: TGCGCCAGCAGCCAGGAGACTAGCGGGGGCACAGATACGCAGTATTTT. Amino acid sequence: CASSQETSGGTDTQYF.

J is TRBJ2-5 and V is TRBV30; D not resolved. The CDR3 is 13 residues long. The V and J ends lost 0 bases and 2 bases respectively, with 7 bases between them. Germline assignment: CDR1 GTSNPN and CDR2 SVGIG (reference sequence). The CDR3 region is CAWSVQIQETQYF. The CDR3 DNA sequence: TGTGCCTGGAGTGTACAGATACAAGAGACCCAGTACTTC.

The rearrangement uses TRBV5-4 and TRBJ2-1, with TRBD2 matching over 12 bases. Germline assignment: CDR1 SGHNT and CDR2 YYREEE (reference sequence). CDR3 length: 16 residues. Trimming at V came to 4 bases and at J to 4 bases, leaving 6 bases not matched to a gene. CDR3 sequence: CASSRMTSGSYNEQFF. In nucleotides, the CDR3 is TGTGCCAGCAGCCGGATGACTAGCGGGAGTTACAATGAGCAGTTCTTC. The full variable domain, its missing parts supplied by reference TRBV5-4 and TRBJ2-1, is ETGVTQSPTHLIKTRGQQVTLRCSSQSGHNTVSWYQQALGQGPQFIFQYYREEENGRGNFPPRFSGLQFPNYSSELNVNALELDDSALYLCASSRMTSGSYNEQFFGPGTRLTVL.

The chain joins TRBV6-1 to TRBJ1-3, with TRBD1 matching 8 bases. The germline V gene encodes CDR1 MNHNS and CDR2 SASEGT. There are 15 residues in the CDR3. Germline trimming cut 7 bases from V and 0 bases from J; bases unmatched to any gene: 5. CDR3 coding DNA: TGTGCCAGCAAGCGGGACAGGAGCTCTGGAAACACCATATATTTT. Translating gives CASKRDRSSGNTIYF.

In the case of this clone: Additional DNA sequences in this sample encode the identical CDR3. CDR3 region: CASSLGGREQYF. CDR3 DNA: TGTGCCAGCAGCTTAGGGGGGCGGGAGCAGTACTTC. The chain is built from TRBV11-3 and TRBJ2-7; TRBD1 might be the D (6 bases). Trimming removed 1 base from V and 7 bases from J, with 8 bases in between. Germline V lookup: CDR1 SGHNT, CDR2 YENEEA. The CDR3 is made up of 12 amino acids.

The chain recombines TRBV25-1 with TRBJ1-2; TRBD1 matches 8 bases. This CDR3 spans 13 amino acids. After removal of 6 bases from V and 8 bases from J, the junction contained 8 bases not matched to a gene. In germline, CDR1 is MGHDK, CDR2 SYGVNS. The CDR3 DNA reads as TGTGCCAGCAGGGGGGGACAGGAAGGCGGCTACACCTTC. Its translation: CASRGGQEGGYTF.

The rearrangement links TRBV5-1 to TRBJ2-7; TRBD2 might be the D (7 bases). Trimming removed 4 bases from V and 0 bases from J, with 14 bases in between. The CDR3 length is 15 residues. Germline V gene data show CDR1 as SGHRS and CDR2 as YFSETQ. The CDR3 region is CASSGGGGGSYEQYF. CDR3 nucleotide sequence: TGCGCCAGCAGCGGGGGCGGGGGCGGCTCCTACGAGCAGTACTTC.

The chain couples TRBV7-9 to TRBJ2-2, with 10 bases that match TRBD1. The V gene end was trimmed by 4 bases and the J gene end by 6 bases; junction bases not matched to a gene: 8. The CDR3 length is 16 residues. Looked up from germline, CDR1 is SEHNR and CDR2 is FQNEAQ (reference sequence). CDR3 coding DNA: TGTGCCAGCAGCTCCGCCGGGACAGGGGCGGCCGGGGAGCTGTTTTTT. Translation: CASSSAGTGAAGELFF.

The CDR3 bases are TGTGCCAGCAGCTTAGAGGCAGGGGGCGTTTTCTTT. Translating gives CASSLEAGGVFF. The chain has TRBV11-3 and TRBJ1-1, with 8 bases identical to TRBD1. V trimming: 0 bases; J trimming: 13 bases; junction bases outside the gene matches: 4. Germline CDR1 is SGHNT and CDR2 is YENEEA. The CDR3 loop spans 12 amino acids.

V usage is TRBV19 and J usage is TRBJ2-7; 10 bases are shared with TRBD1. This CDR3 region has 14 residues. Germline CDR1 reads LNHDA; CDR2 reads SQIVND (reference sequence). Germline trimming cut 5 bases from V and 6 bases from J; bases unmatched to any gene: 7. Here the CDR3 reads CASSPTGTGVEQYF. CDR3 DNA: TGTGCCAGTAGTCCGACCGGGACAGGGGTCGAGCAGTACTTC.

This rearrangement joins TRBV5-4 to TRBJ1-1, with TRBD1 identical over 7 bases. J lost 5 bases, V lost 4 bases, and 11 bases had no gene match. The CDR3 consists of 15 residues. Germline V gene sequence: CDR1 SGHNT, CDR2 YYREEE (reference sequence). CDR3 protein: CASSPNTGEVTEAFF. The CDR3 DNA reads TGTGCCAGCAGCCCCAACACAGGGGAGGTAACTGAAGCTTTCTTT.

The chain employs TRBV6-5 and TRBJ2-2, with D tentatively TRBD1 (7 bases). V dropped 8 bases and J dropped 3 bases, with 13 bases sitting between them. CDR1 MNHEY and CDR2 SVGAGI come from the germline V gene. This CDR3 has 14 residues. The CDR3, as DNA: TGTGCCAGCCGGGAGACAGGGTACACCGGGGAGCTGTTTTTT. Translating it yields CASRETGYTGELFF.

The chain is built from TRBV30 and TRBJ1-3, with 7 bases lining up with TRBD1. The CDR3 sequence is 14 residues long. Per the germline V gene, CDR1 is GTSNPN and CDR2 is SVGIG (reference sequence). The J segment lost 1 base and the V segment lost 0 bases, leaving 0 bases of the junction unmatched. The CDR3 spells CAWSVQGSGNTIYF. The CDR3 DNA sequence: TGTGCCTGGAGTGTACAGGGGTCTGGAAACACCATATATTTT.

This chain uses TRBV21-1 with TRBJ2-2; TRBD1 was called by the table and not checked on the DNA. TRBV21-1 has pseudogene status. The CDR3 covers 17 residues. Here the CDR3 reads CASSKVQGGGYAGELFF. The CDR3, as DNA: TGTGCCAGCAGCAAAGTTCAAGGGGGCGGTTATGCCGGGGAGCTGTTTTTT.

The chain employs TRBV11-2 and TRBJ2-7; 11 positions match TRBD2. This CDR3 has 15 residues. V lost 5 bases to trimming and J lost 0 bases; unmatched junction nucleotides: 3. Germline CDR1 is SGHAT and CDR2 is FQNNGV. Written as DNA, the CDR3 is TGTGCCAGCAGCCTACTAGCGGGGGACTCCTACGAGCAGTACTTC. It yields the protein CASSLLAGDSYEQYF.

The rearrangement uses TRBV10-3 and TRBJ2-1; TRBD2 is a possible D gene (5 bases). Trimming pared 6 bases from V and 8 bases from J, leaving 8 bases between. Germline V gives CDR1 ENHRY, CDR2 SYGVKD. This CDR3 region has 11 residues. For the CDR3, the DNA is TGTGCCATCAGGCTAGCCGATGAGCAGTTCTTC. This encodes CAIRLADEQFF.

The chain combines TRBV6-6 with TRBJ1-1; 9 bases are shared with TRBD1. CDR1 is MNHNY and CDR2 is SVGAGI in the germline V gene (reference sequence). With V trimmed by 6 bases and J by 1 base, 3 bases remained unmatched. This CDR3 is 14 amino acids long. The DNA for the CDR3 is TGTGCCAGCAGAAGACAGGGGGGGAACACTGAAGCTTTCTTT. Translation gives CASRRQGGNTEAFF.

This sequence joins TRBV2 and TRBJ1-4, with D perhaps TRBD1 (6 bases). V was trimmed by 5 bases and J by 7 bases, leaving 14 bases between them. CDR3 length: 14 amino acids. The germline gives CDR1 SNHLY, CDR2 FYNNEI. CDR3 sequence (DNA): TGTGCCAGCAGTATACAGGGTTGGGGTGAAAAACTGTTTTTT. Its protein is CASSIQGWGEKLFF. The full variable domain, its missing parts supplied by reference TRBV2 and TRBJ1-4, is EPEVTQTPSHQVTQMGQEVILRCVPISNHLYFYWYRQILGQKVEFLVSFYNNEISEKSEIFDDQFSVERPDGSNFTLKIRSTKLEDSAMYFCASSIQGWGEKLFFGSGTQLSVL.

The V and J genes are TRBV4-2 and TRBJ2-3, with D tentatively TRBD2 (6 bases). Germline V gene lookup returns CDR1 LGHNA and CDR2 YNFKEQ. The CDR3 has 18 residues. Trimming cost V 1 base and J 1 base, with 18 bases left between them. The CDR3 bases are TGTGCCAGCAGCCAAGGCATCGCGGGATCCCCCGGCACAGATACGCAGTATTTT. It codes for CASSQGIAGSPGTDTQYF.

The rearrangement joins TRBV28 to TRBJ2-2; TRBD1 matches at 8 bases. The ends lost 7 bases at V and 4 bases at J; junction bases unmatched: 5. CDR1 is MDHEN and CDR2 is SYDVKM in the germline V gene. The CDR3 runs 14 residues. For the CDR3, the DNA is TGTGCCAGCATTGGGGACAGGAGCACCGGGGAGCTGTTTTTT. Translation: CASIGDRSTGELFF.

The V gene is TRBV28, the J gene TRBJ2-4, with a possible D match to TRBD2 (5 bases). Germline V gene sequence: CDR1 MDHEN, CDR2 SYDVKM. The CDR3 runs 14 residues. Trimming cost V 1 base and J 8 bases, with 12 bases left between them. CDR3 nucleotides: TGTGCCAGCAGTTTATTCGGGGTTTCAGACATTCAGTACTTC. Encoded protein: CASSLFGVSDIQYF.